Following are 4 T cell receptor beta chains from one sample sequenced in a study of identical twins. MiXCR, run by TCRdb on the 5' RACE reads, gives a single entry per CDR3 protein. Counted here are around 450,000 distinct CDR3 sequences, about 14% occurring once; the ten biggest clones make up around 0.57%. In addition, the sample was reused for a study of yellow fever vaccine responses in identical twins.

Sequencing was performed on CD4+ T cells sorted from blood. These receptors originate from a woman in her late teens or twenties in good health.

This clonotype was seen a few times. The chain joins TRBV20-1 to TRBJ2-3; D unresolved. CDR1 and CDR2 from the germline V gene are DFQATT and SNEGSKA (reference sequence). This CDR3 region has 13 residues. V lost 3 bases and J 2 bases, leaving 9 bases between the germline ends. The CDR3 loop is CSASDTFTDTQYF. In DNA, the CDR3 is TGCAGTGCTAGCGACACCTTCACAGATACGCAGTATTTT.

This clonotype was seen more than once but under ten times. V usage is TRBV3-1 and J usage is TRBJ2-2; the match to TRBD2 covers 9 bases. CDR1 and CDR2 (germline): LGHDT, YNNKEL (reference sequence). The V and J ends lost 2 bases and 4 bases, in that order; junction bases with no gene match: 11. The CDR3 has 18 residues. The CDR3: CASSQSLAGLASTGELFF. CDR3 nucleotide sequence: TGTGCCAGCAGCCAATCCCTAGCGGGGTTGGCGAGCACCGGGGAGCTGTTTTTT.

This chain links TRBV29-1 with TRBJ2-2; D is unresolved. In germline, CDR1 is SQVTM, CDR2 ANQGSEA. The CDR3 sequence is 12 residues long. The V gene lost 5 bases and the J gene lost 0 bases, with 4 bases spanning the gap. CDR3 nucleotides: TGCAGCGTTACAACGAACACCGGGGAGCTGTTTTTT. The encoded protein is CSVTTNTGELFF.

This clonotype was found a few times. J is TRBJ2-5 and V is TRBV5-1; 9 nucleotides match TRBD1. The CDR3 runs 14 residues. Germline assignment: CDR1 SGHRS and CDR2 YFSETQ. With 3 bases clipped from V and 3 bases from J, the junction kept 3 bases outside the gene matches. The CDR3 DNA reads TGCGCCAGCAGCTGGGGACAGGGAAAAGAGACCCAGTACTTC. Translated, it gives CASSWGQGKETQYF.